The entry below describes one TCR beta chain. The antigen it binds to is not known. No base quality information exists; no much larger clone differs at one position. This same CDR3 is encoded by further DNA sequences in the sample. TCRbeta CDR3 regions were amplified from genomic DNA by means of the immunoSEQ Assay, a bias-controlled multiplex PCR. For the original study's pipeline: Within the assay, amplification of reference gene primers was used to estimate how many nucleated cells each sample contained. To quantify the absolute abundance of each unique TCRbeta CDR3 rearrangement, sequence reads were collapsed and filtered. For each sample, productive Simpson clonality was calculated by taking the square root of Simpson's diversity index across productive rearrangements. The immuneACCESS repertoire file appears here via TCRdb, limited to in-frame rearrangements. These files lack a portion of the clones; in checked studies, under half of the deficit traces to unresolved V genes, and the cause of the others is not known. That table supplies the V and J calls and clone size; D and trimming were determined from the DNA. In all, the sample holds 90,000 or so clones, and less than 90% of those were seen once. Roughly 4% of the sample lies in the top ten.

This sample was included in a study of blood T cell repertoires in COVID-19 (dated by TCRdb to the early 2020s). In terms of the full investigation: Samples from collaborators originated in the United States, Italy and Spain and spanned both the acute and convalescent phases of COVID-19. Subjects who had been exposed to COVID-19, were actively infected with it, or had recovered from it provided the deeply sampled blood TCRbeta repertoires that made up the dataset. Sample metadata almost always included a de-identified subject ID, COVID-19 status, age in years and sex. The material from the prospective study consisted of cDNA or gDNA derived from T cells, B-cell-depleted T cells, or PBMCs. HLA class I and class II types, where available, came from metadata supplied by the sample provider rather than from assay-based typing. Samples were obtained from the ongoing ImmuneRACE study (first 160 participants) and from 1,200 or so subjects provided by 6 global collaborators. A freely available public database, intended as a resource for researchers studying the immune response to SARS-CoV-2, is where the repertoires were released. Overall study outcomes, separate from this receptor: Clinical and demographic metadata were provided uncurated, with the amount varying by source and participant.

Measured from the cysteine to the phenylalanine, the CDR3 is 15 residues long. Only the CDR3 DNA stays, 45 bases, in frame from base 1. Clipping removes 3 bases from V and 1 base from J, with 2 as the unmatched junction base count. The germline V gene encodes CDR1 SGHRS and CDR2 YFSETQ. The collaborating institutions used their own protocols to collect whole blood in K2EDTA tubes. For TCRbeta analysis, collaborators shipped samples as frozen whole blood, isolated PBMCs, or DNA extracted from either of those sample types. The clonotype originates from a man aged 60-69 years with acute or convalescent COVID-19. The rearranged segments are TRBV5-1 and TRBJ2-1, and 9 junctional nucleotides match TRBD1. The sequencing sample was made of peripheral blood. The encoded CDR3 is CASSSGQGSYNEQFF. The nucleotides are TGCGCCAGCAGCTCAGGACAGGGGTCCTACAATGAGCAGTTCTTC.